Listed below are T cell receptor beta chains from one sample, sequenced in a study of shared T cell receptors in the human thymus. Only in-frame clones appear in the TCRdb table, and some are missing; sequencing was by immunoSEQ multiplex PCR. The sample consists of more than 300,000 clones, 85% to 95% of them appearing once. The sequencing sample was made of thymocytes. The receptors shown here come from a human donor. CDR3s leave out the opening cysteine and the closing phenylalanine or tryptophan.

j_call: TRBJ2-2; v_call: TRBV27; cdr3_aa: ASSLSPGELF
j_call: TRBJ1-2; v_call: TRBV4-2; cdr3_aa: ASSQDQGIYGYT
j_call: TRBJ2-1; v_call: TRBV5-4; cdr3_aa: ASSLKRVGPYNEQF
j_call: TRBJ2-1; v_call: TRBV27; cdr3_aa: ASSPPGRHSYNEQF
j_call: TRBJ2-1; v_call: TRBV5-1; cdr3_aa: ASSLVPGLAGGDGQAEQF
j_call: TRBJ2-1; v_call: TRBV11-2; cdr3_aa: ASSGTVVF
j_call: TRBJ2-5; v_call: TRBV7-2; cdr3_aa: AITRGGETQY
j_call: TRBJ1-2; v_call: TRBV19; cdr3_aa: ASSRLQGRGRGYT
j_call: TRBJ2-5; v_call: TRBV5-1; cdr3_aa: ASSLSGGGETQY
j_call: TRBJ2-4; v_call: TRBV11-2; cdr3_aa: ASSLRWIQY
j_call: TRBJ2-7; v_call: TRBV15; cdr3_aa: ATSREGNNGKRY
j_call: TRBJ2-1; v_call: TRBV7-9; cdr3_aa: ASSSRRPSGSPYNEQF
j_call: TRBJ2-7; v_call: TRBV6-5; cdr3_aa: ASSYREDRSSYEQY
j_call: TRBJ2-1; v_call: TRBV28; cdr3_aa: ASSPGTSVMEEQF
j_call: TRBJ2-1; v_call: TRBV11-3; cdr3_aa: ASSPLKQGTGGQEQF
j_call: TRBJ1-3; v_call: TRBV7-2; cdr3_aa: ASSLGWSVDSGNTIY
j_call: TRBJ1-5; v_call: TRBV5-1; cdr3_aa: ASSSGLDNQPQH
j_call: TRBJ2-2; v_call: TRBV5-1; cdr3_aa: ASSAGTSGRATNTGELF
j_call: TRBJ2-7; v_call: TRBV7-8; cdr3_aa: ASSFVGGSTPTGEQY
j_call: TRBJ2-1; v_call: TRBV2; cdr3_aa: ASRPQGSSYNEQF
j_call: TRBJ2-7; v_call: TRBV19; cdr3_aa: ASRFRTGPPYEQY
j_call: TRBJ2-3; v_call: TRBV5-4; cdr3_aa: ASTSKRSTDTQY
j_call: TRBJ2-3; v_call: TRBV27; cdr3_aa: ASSLCVGSGRGDTQY
j_call: TRBJ2-7; v_call: TRBV14; cdr3_aa: ASSQASGLLTSYEQY
j_call: TRBJ2-7; v_call: TRBV5-5; cdr3_aa: ASSLRTQHEQY
j_call: TRBJ1-5; v_call: TRBV28; cdr3_aa: ASSSRDSNQPQH
j_call: TRBJ1-5; v_call: TRBV13; cdr3_aa: ASSSDRDVGQPQH
j_call: TRBJ2-5; v_call: TRBV5-4; cdr3_aa: ASSLGQGALETQY
j_call: TRBJ1-2; v_call: TRBV30; cdr3_aa: AWSVLGYGYT
j_call: TRBJ2-5; v_call: TRBV29-1; cdr3_aa: SVGRAGETQY
j_call: TRBJ2-4; v_call: TRBV7-9; cdr3_aa: ASSTNRLSLAKNIQY
j_call: TRBJ2-7; v_call: TRBV27; cdr3_aa: ASSLGRGPHHEQY
j_call: TRBJ2-5; v_call: TRBV11-2; cdr3_aa: ASSLGVSGPSWETQY
j_call: TRBJ1-2; v_call: TRBV28; cdr3_aa: ASSPNRGTYGYT
j_call: TRBJ2-1; v_call: TRBV28; cdr3_aa: ASSQGVSNEQF
j_call: TRBJ2-7; v_call: TRBV28; cdr3_aa: ASTPRGGRSYEQY
j_call: TRBJ2-1; v_call: TRBV9; cdr3_aa: ASSVRREPNNEQF
j_call: TRBJ1-1; v_call: TRBV9; cdr3_aa: ASSVGAGNTEAF
j_call: TRBJ2-1; v_call: TRBV6-1; cdr3_aa: ATTGGRKSYNEQF
j_call: TRBJ2-2; v_call: TRBV7-3; cdr3_aa: ASRGVKNTGELF
j_call: TRBJ1-5; v_call: TRBV10-3; cdr3_aa: AIGGGTNQPQH
j_call: TRBJ2-3; v_call: TRBV7-9; cdr3_aa: ASSRTAAADTQY
j_call: TRBJ2-5; v_call: TRBV27; cdr3_aa: ASRGDRLTSGVYQETQY
j_call: TRBJ1-5; v_call: TRBV5-6; cdr3_aa: ASSLAGRDRLVLPQH
j_call: TRBJ2-3; v_call: TRBV6-5; cdr3_aa: ASSYEGLAITDTQY
j_call: TRBJ2-1; v_call: TRBV4-2; cdr3_aa: ASSPGTSGTNEQF
j_call: TRBJ1-2; v_call: TRBV7-9; cdr3_aa: ASIRQPLNYGYT
j_call: TRBJ2-7; v_call: TRBV28; cdr3_aa: ASSFGAHTLGYEQY